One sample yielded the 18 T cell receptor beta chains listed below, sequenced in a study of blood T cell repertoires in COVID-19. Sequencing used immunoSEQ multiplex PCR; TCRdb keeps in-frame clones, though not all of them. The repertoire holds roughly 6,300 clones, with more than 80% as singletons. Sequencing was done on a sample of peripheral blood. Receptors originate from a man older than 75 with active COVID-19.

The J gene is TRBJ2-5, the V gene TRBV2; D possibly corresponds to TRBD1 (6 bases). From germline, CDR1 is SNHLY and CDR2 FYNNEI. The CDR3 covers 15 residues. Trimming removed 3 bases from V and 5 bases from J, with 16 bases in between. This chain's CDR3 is CASSDEQGRGETQYF. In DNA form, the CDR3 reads TGTGCCAGCAGTGATGAACAGGGTCGTGGGGAGACCCAGTACTTC.

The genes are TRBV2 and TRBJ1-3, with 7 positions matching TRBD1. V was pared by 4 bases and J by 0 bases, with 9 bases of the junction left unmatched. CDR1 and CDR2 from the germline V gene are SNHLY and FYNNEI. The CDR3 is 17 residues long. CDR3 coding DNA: TGTGCCAGCAGTGTTTACAGGGGAACTAGCTCTGGAAACACCATATATTTT. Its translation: CASSVYRGTSSGNTIYF.

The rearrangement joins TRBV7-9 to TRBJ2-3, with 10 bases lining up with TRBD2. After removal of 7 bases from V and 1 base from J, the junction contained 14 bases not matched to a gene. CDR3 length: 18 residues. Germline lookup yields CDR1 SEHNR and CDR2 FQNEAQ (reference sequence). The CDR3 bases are TGTGCCAGCACCTCCGGAGTAGCGGGAGGTGGTGGCACAGATACGCAGTATTTT. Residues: CASTSGVAGGGGTDTQYF. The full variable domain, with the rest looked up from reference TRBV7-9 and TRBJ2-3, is DTGVSQNPRHKITKRGQNVTFRCDPISEHNRLYWYRQTLGQGPEFLTYFQNEAQLEKSRLLSDRFSAERPKGSFSTLEIQRTEQGDSAMYLCASTSGVAGGGGTDTQYFGPGTRLTVL.

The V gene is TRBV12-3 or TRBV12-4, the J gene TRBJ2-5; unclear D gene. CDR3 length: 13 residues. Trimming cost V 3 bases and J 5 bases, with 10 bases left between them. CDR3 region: CASSFGSWETQYF. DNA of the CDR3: TGTGCCAGCAGTTTTGGTAGCTGGGAGACCCAGTACTTC.

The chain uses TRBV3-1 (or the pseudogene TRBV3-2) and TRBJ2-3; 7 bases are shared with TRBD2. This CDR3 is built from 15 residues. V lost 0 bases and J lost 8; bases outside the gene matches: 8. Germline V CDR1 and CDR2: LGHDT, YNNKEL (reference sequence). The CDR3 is CASSQDRSRESTQYF. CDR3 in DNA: TGTGCCAGCAGCCAAGATCGATCGCGGGAGAGTACGCAGTATTTT.

Here the CDR3 DNA reads TGTGCCACAAAGACAGGGGGCTACGAGCAGTACTTC. This gives the protein CATKTGGYEQYF. This chain links TRBV6-5 with TRBJ2-7, with 9 positions matching TRBD1. CDR1 and CDR2 (germline): MNHEY, SVGAGI. The V segment lost 10 bases and the J segment 3 bases; nucleotides outside the gene matches: 4. This CDR3 region has 12 residues.

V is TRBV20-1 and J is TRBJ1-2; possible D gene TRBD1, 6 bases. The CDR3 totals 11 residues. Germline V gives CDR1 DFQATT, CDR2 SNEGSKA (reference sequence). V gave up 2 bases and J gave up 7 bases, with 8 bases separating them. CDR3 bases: TGCAGTGCTAGACAGGGGTTTGGCTACACCTTC. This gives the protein CSARQGFGYTF.

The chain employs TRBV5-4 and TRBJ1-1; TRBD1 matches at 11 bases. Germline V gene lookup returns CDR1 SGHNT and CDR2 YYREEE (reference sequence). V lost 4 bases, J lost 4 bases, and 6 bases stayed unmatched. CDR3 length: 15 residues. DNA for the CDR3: TGTGCCAGCAGCCCTGGACAGGGGGCACGCACTGAAGCTTTCTTT. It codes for CASSPGQGARTEAFF.

CDR3 amino acids: CASSQRIGGKDTQYF. CDR3 DNA sequence: TGTGCCAGCAGCCAGCGAATCGGCGGAAAAGATACGCAGTATTTT. The chain has TRBV3-1 (or the pseudogene TRBV3-2) and TRBJ2-3; no clear D. Between the trimmed V and J ends, which lost 3 bases and 5 bases, there was a span of 15 bases. Germline V gives CDR1 LGHDT, CDR2 YNNKEL (reference sequence). This CDR3 has 15 residues.

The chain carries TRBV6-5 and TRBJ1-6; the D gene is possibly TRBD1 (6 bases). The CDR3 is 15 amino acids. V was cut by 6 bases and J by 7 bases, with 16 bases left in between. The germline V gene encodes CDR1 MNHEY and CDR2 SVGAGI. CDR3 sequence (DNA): TGTGCCAGCAGACCCCCTGGACAGTTAAATTCACCCCTCCACTTT. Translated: CASRPPGQLNSPLHF.

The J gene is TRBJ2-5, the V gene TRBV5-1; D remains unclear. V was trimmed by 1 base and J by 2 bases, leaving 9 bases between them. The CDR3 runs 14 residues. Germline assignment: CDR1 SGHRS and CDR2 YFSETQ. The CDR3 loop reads CASSLSTGQETQYF. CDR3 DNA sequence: TGCGCCAGCAGCTTGTCGACTGGTCAAGAGACCCAGTACTTC.

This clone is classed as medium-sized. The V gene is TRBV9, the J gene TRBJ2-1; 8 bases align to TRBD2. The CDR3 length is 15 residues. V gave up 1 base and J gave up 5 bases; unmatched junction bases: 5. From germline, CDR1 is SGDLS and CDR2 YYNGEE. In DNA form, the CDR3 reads TGTGCCAGCAGCGTACGGACTAGCAGCGACAATGAGCAGTTCTTC. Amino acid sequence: CASSVRTSSDNEQFF. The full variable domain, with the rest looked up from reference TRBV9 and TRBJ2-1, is DSGVTQTPKHLITATGQRVTLRCSPRSGDLSVYWYQQSLDQGLQFLIQYYNGEERAKGNILERFSAQQFPDLHSELNLSSLELGDSALYFCASSVRTSSDNEQFFGPGTRLTVL.

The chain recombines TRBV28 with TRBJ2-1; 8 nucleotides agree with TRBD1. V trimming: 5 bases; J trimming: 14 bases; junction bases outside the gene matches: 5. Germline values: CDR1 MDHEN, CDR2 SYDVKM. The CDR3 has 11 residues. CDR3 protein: CASSPDREKFF. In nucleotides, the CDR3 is TGTGCCAGCAGTCCGGACAGGGAAAAGTTCTTC.

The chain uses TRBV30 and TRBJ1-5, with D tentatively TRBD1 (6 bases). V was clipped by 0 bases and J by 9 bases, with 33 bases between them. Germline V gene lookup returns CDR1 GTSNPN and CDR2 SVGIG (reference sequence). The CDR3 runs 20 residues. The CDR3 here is CAWSVQPGGADNGYSRPQHF. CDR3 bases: TGTGCCTGGAGTGTACAGCCGGGGGGCGCGGATAATGGATATAGTAGGCCCCAGCATTTT.

The CDR3 sequence is CASSRGGRTYEQYF. The CDR3 DNA reads as TGTGCCAGCAGCCGCGGGGGGCGGACCTACGAGCAGTACTTC. The chain employs TRBV5-4 and TRBJ2-7; 8 nucleotides line up with TRBD2. The CDR3 spans 14 residues. Germline loops: CDR1 SGHNT, CDR2 YYREEE (reference sequence). Trimming took 4 bases from V and 2 from J; bases not matched to a gene: 5.

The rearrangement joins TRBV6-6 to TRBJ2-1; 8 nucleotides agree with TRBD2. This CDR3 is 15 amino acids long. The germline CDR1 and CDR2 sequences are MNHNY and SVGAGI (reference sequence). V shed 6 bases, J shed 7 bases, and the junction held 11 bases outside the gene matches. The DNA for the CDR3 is TGTGCCAGCAGACCCCTCGCTAGCGGGCGAAATGAGCAGTTCTTC. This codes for CASRPLASGRNEQFF.

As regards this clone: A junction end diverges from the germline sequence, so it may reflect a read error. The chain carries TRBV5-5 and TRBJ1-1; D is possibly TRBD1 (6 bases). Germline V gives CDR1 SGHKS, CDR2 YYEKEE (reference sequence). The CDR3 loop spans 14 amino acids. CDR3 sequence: CASRLGQMNTEAFF. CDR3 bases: TGTGCCAGCAGGTTGGGACAAATGAACACTGAAGCTTTCTTT.

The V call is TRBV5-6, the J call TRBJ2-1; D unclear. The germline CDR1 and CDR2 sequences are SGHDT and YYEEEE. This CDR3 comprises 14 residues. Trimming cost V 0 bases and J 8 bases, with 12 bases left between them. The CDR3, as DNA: TGTGCCAGCAGCTTGGGGCCCGGGTCCCATGAGCAGTTCTTC. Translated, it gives CASSLGPGSHEQFF.